This T cell receptor beta chain was recovered during a study of T cell responses to AZD1222 COVID-19 vaccine. Libraries were prepared by immunoSEQ multiplex PCR; TCRdb keeps only in-frame clonotypes and omits some of them. Of fewer than 100,000 clones in the sample, around nine tenths were seen once. This CDR3 is built from 13 residues. Trimming pared 4 bases from V and 5 bases from J, leaving 11 bases between. Here the sequenced sample was peripheral blood, taken on day 0 of AZD1222 vaccination. This receptor was taken from an adult in good health. V gene TRBV12-3 or TRBV12-4 combines with J gene TRBJ1-1; no clear D. The CDR3 bases are TGTGCCAGCAGTTCTAGCCCCGGAACTGAAGCTTTCTTT. Translated: CASSSSPGTEAFF.